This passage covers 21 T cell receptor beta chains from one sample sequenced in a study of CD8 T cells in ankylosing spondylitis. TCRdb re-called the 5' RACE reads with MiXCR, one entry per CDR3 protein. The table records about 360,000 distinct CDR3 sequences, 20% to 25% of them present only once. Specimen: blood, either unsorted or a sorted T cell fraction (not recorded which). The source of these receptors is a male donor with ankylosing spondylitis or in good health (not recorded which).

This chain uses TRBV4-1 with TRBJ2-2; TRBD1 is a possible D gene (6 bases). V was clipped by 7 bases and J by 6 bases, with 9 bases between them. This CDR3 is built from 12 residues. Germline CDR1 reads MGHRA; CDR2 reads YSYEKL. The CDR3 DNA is TGCGCCAGCATGGGGGCCCCCGGGGAGCTGTTTTTT. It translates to CASMGAPGELFF.

CDR3 in amino acids: CAISESGGVLTGGQPQHF. The CDR3 nucleotides are TGTGCCATCAGTGAGTCTGGGGGGGTTTTGACAGGGGGCCAGCCCCAGCATTTT. The rearrangement joins TRBV10-3 to TRBJ1-5; 10 bases map to TRBD1. Per germline, CDR1 ENHRY and CDR2 SYGVKD. After removal of 0 bases from V and 7 bases from J, the junction contained 12 bases not matched to a gene. The CDR3 has 18 amino acids.

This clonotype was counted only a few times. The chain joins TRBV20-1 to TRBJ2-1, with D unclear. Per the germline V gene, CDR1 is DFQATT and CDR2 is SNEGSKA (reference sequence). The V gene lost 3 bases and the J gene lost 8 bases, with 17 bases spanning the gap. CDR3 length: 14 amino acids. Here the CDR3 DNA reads TGCAGTGCTAGCCCGGTGGGGTACGGCGATGAGCAGTTCTTC. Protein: CSASPVGYGDEQFF.

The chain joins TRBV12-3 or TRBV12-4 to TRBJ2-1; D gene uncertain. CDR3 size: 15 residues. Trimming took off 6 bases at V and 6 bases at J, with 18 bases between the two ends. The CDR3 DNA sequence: TGTGCCAGCAGCCGATCCTACCCCGCCGCCAATGAGCAGTTCTTC. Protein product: CASSRSYPAANEQFF.

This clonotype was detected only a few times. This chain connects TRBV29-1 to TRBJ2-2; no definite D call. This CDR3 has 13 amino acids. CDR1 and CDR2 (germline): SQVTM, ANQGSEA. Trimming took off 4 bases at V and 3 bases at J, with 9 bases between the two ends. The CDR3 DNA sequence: TGCAGCGTTGTGGACCGAGACACCGGGGAGCTGTTTTTT. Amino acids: CSVVDRDTGELFF.

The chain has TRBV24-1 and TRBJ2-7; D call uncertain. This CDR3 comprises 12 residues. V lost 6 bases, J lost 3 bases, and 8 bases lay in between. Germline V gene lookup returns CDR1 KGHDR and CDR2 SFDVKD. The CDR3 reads CATSPGDYEQYF. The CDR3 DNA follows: TGTGCCACCAGTCCAGGTGACTACGAGCAGTACTTC.

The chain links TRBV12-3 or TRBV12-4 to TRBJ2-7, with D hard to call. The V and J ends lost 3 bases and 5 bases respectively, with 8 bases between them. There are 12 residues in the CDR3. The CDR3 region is CASSFGANEQYF. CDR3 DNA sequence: TGTGCCAGCAGTTTTGGCGCTAACGAGCAGTACTTC.

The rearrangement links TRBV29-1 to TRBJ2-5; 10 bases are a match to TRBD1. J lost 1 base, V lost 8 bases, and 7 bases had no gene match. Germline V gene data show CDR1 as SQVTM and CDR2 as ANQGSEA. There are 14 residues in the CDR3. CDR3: CSPGTGVFQETQYF. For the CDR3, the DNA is TGCAGCCCCGGGACAGGGGTCTTCCAAGAGACCCAGTACTTC.

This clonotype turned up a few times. CDR3 sequence (DNA): TGTGCCAGCAGTTTATCTCAGGACCAGCATTTT. Translation gives CASSLSQDQHF. The V and J genes are TRBV12-3 or TRBV12-4 and TRBJ1-5; D is ambiguous. This CDR3 is 11 amino acids long. V was cut by 2 bases and J by 12 bases, with 8 bases left in between.

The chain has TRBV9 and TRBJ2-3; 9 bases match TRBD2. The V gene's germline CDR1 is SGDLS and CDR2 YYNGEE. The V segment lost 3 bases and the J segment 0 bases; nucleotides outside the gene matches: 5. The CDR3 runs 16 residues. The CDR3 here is CASSGASGVSTDTQYF. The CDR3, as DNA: TGTGCCAGCAGCGGAGCTAGCGGGGTGAGCACAGATACGCAGTATTTT.

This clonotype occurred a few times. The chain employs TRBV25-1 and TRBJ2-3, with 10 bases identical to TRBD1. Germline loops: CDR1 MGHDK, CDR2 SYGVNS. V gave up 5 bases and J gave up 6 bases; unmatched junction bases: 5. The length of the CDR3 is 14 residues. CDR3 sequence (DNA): TGTGCCAGCAGTCCGGGACAGGGGTGGGATACGCAGTATTTT. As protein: CASSPGQGWDTQYF.

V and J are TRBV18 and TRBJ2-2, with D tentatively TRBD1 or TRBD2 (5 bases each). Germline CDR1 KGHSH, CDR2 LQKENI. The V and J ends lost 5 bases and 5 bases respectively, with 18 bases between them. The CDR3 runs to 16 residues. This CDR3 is CASSFTVRDGTGELFF. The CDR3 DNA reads TGTGCCAGCTCATTCACCGTGAGGGACGGGACCGGGGAGCTGTTTTTT.

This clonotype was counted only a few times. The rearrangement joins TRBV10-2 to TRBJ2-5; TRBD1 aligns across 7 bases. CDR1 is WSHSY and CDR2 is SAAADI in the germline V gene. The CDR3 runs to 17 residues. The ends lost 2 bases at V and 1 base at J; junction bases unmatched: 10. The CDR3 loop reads CASSERDRVGSQETQYF. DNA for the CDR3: TGCGCCAGCAGTGAGCGCGACAGGGTCGGGTCCCAAGAGACCCAGTACTTC.

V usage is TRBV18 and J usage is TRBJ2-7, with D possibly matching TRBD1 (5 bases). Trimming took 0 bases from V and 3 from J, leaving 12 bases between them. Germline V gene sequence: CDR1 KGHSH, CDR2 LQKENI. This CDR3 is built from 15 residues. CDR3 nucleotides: TGTGCCAGCTCACCACCTCCTCAGGGCCACTACGAGCAGTACTTC. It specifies CASSPPPQGHYEQYF. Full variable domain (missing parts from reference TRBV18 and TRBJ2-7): NAGVMQNPRHLVRRRGQEARLRCSPMKGHSHVYWYRQLPEEGLKFMVYLQKENIIDESGMPKERFSAEFPKEGPSILRIQQVVRGDSAAYFCASSPPPQGHYEQYFGPGTRLTVT.

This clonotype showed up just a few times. In nucleotides, the CDR3 is TGTGCCAGCAGCATCGGGCCCCCCGGGGGTTTTAGCACAGATACGCAGTATTTT. Translation gives CASSIGPPGGFSTDTQYF. V gene TRBV11-2 combines with J gene TRBJ2-3; possible D gene TRBD2, 6 bases. Germline V CDR1 and CDR2: SGHAT, FQNNGV. V was pared by 5 bases and J by 0 bases, with 21 bases between. The CDR3 is 18 residues long.

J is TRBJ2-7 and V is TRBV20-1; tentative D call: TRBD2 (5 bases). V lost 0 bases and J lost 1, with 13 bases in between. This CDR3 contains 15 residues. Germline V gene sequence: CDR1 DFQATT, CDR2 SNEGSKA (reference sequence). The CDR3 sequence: CSARDPAGPSYEQYF. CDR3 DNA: TGCAGTGCTAGAGATCCGGCGGGCCCTTCCTACGAGCAGTACTTC.

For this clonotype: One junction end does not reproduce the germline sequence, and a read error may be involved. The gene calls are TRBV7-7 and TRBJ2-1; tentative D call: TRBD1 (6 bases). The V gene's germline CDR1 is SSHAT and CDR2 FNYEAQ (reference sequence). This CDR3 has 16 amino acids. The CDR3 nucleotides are TGTGCTAGCAGCTTAGTGCAAGGGGGCTCCTACAATGAGCAGTTCTTC. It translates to CASSLVQGGSYNEQFF.

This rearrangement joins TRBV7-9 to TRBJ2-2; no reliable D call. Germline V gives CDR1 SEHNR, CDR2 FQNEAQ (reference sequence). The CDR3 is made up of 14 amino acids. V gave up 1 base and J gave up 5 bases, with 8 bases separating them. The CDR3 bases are TGTGCCAGCAGCTTAGTGTCAGCGACCGGGGAGCTGTTTTTT. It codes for CASSLVSATGELFF.

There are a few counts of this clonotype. The CDR3 sequence: CSASPGLGGYTDTQYF. The CDR3 nucleotides read TGCAGTGCTAGTCCGGGACTAGGGGGCTACACAGATACGCAGTATTTT. V and J are TRBV20-1 and TRBJ2-3; perhaps TRBD2 as D (8 bases). V was shortened by 3 bases and J by 2 bases, with 18 bases between the two germline ends. The length of the CDR3 is 16 residues. CDR1 is DFQATT and CDR2 is SNEGSKA in the germline V gene (reference sequence).

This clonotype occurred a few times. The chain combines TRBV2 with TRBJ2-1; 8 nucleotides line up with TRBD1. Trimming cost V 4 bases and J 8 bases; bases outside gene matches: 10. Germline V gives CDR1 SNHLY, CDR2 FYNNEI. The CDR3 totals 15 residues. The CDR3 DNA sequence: TGTGCCAGCAGTGCCCGGACAGGGAGGTACGATGAGCAGTTCTTC. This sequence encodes CASSARTGRYDEQFF.

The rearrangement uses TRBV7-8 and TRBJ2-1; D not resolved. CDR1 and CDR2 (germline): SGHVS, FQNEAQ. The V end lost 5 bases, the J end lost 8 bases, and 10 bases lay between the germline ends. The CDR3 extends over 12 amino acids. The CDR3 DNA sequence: TGTGCCAGCAGCCCGACTCCCGATGAGCAGTTCTTC. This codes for CASSPTPDEQFF.